This TCR beta chain appears in the sequencing data of a study of OX40 agonist ivuxolimab in advanced cancers. Assay used: immunoSEQ multiplex PCR; TCRdb lists only in-frame clones, some missing. The table lists some 81,000 clones, around 83% of them singletons. The material was CD4+ or CD8+ T cells sorted from blood, obtained in a trial of the OX40 agonist ivuxolimab. This TCR derives from an adult with an advanced solid tumor such as melanoma, head and neck, liver or kidney cancer.

The CDR3 reads CASSFRFQSSYNEQFF. As DNA, the CDR3 is TGTGCCAGCAGCTTTCGGTTTCAGAGCTCCTACAATGAGCAGTTCTTC. The chain uses TRBV11-2 and TRBJ2-7; no firm D call. The closer fit of TRBJ2-1 to the DNA end suggests the J call may be wrong. CDR1 is SGHAT, CDR2 FQNNGV, per germline. This CDR3 is built from 16 residues.